This T cell receptor (beta chain) was sequenced during a study of T cells in tuberculosis. Study-wide context: CD1B tetramers identified T cells specific for mycobacterial lipid GMM.

About this clone: Its specificity is unknown.

Assay used: immunoSEQ multiplex PCR; TCRdb lists only in-frame clones, some missing. The repertoire has about 20,000 clones, 75% to 90% of them found once; the top ten carry roughly 14%. The study's findings and limits: Active tuberculosis patients had shorter CDR3-alpha; the beta difference was nonsignificant. Using the GMM-specific repertoire gave around 90% accuracy versus roughly 68% with motifs.

Germline assignment: CDR1 SGHRS and CDR2 YFSETQ. The germline V and J ends were trimmed by 4 bases and 0 bases, with 11 bases remaining between them. CDR3 length: 15 residues. This clonotype was sampled from a donor between 10 and 35 years old with latent tuberculosis or without tuberculosis infection. The sequenced sample was PBMCs. V is TRBV5-1 and J is TRBJ1-3; weak D call: TRBD1 (6 bases). CDR3 amino acids: CASSSTGYSGNTIYF. The CDR3 DNA is TGCGCCAGCAGCAGTACAGGGTACTCTGGAAACACCATATATTTT. The full variable domain, in which reference TRBV5-1 and TRBJ1-3 provide the parts outside the CDR3, is KAGVTQTPRYLIKTRGQQVTLSCSPISGHRSVSWYQQTPGQGLQFLFEYFSETQRNKGNFPGRFSGRQFSNSRSEMNVSTLELGDSALYLCASSSTGYSGNTIYFGEGSWLTVV.